A single sample gave rise to the 26 T cell receptor beta chains below, sequenced in a study. Some clones are missing from TCRdb's copy, which holds only in-frame ones; the method was immunoSEQ multiplex PCR. Of around 50,000 clones listed, just over 90% were seen once; the top ten hold about 10%. Sequencing used PBMCs. These receptors originate from a man aged 40-55 years with rheumatoid arthritis.

The V call is TRBV9, the J call TRBJ2-7; TRBD2 matches at 9 bases. Per the germline V gene, CDR1 is SGDLS and CDR2 is YYNGEE. J gave up 2 bases and V 3 bases, and 6 bases lay outside the gene matches. The CDR3 loop spans 15 amino acids. The CDR3 protein is CASSDPSGNTYEQYF. CDR3 DNA: TGTGCCAGCAGCGACCCTAGCGGGAATACCTACGAGCAGTACTTC. Using reference TRBV9 and TRBJ2-7 for the parts outside the CDR3, the full variable domain is DSGVTQTPKHLITATGQRVTLRCSPRSGDLSVYWYQQSLDQGLQFLIQYYNGEERAKGNILERFSAQQFPDLHSELNLSSLELGDSALYFCASSDPSGNTYEQYFGPGTRLTVT.

V is TRBV5-4 and J is TRBJ2-7; D perhaps matches TRBD1 (5 bases). CDR1 and CDR2 from the germline V gene are SGHNT and YYREEE (reference sequence). With 0 bases removed from V and 6 bases from J, the gap between germline ends came to 10 bases. The CDR3 has 13 amino acids. The CDR3 spells CASSLDGALEQYF. The CDR3 bases are TGTGCCAGCAGCTTGGATGGGGCCCTCGAGCAGTACTTC. Variable domain in full (rest from reference TRBV5-4 and TRBJ2-7): ETGVTQSPTHLIKTRGQQVTLRCSSQSGHNTVSWYQQALGQGPQFIFQYYREEENGRGNFPPRFSGLQFPNYSSELNVNALELDDSALYLCASSLDGALEQYFGPGTRLTVT.

In DNA form, the CDR3 reads TGCGCCAGCAGCCTGAGACAGGGGCGAGTGAACACTGAAGCTTTCTTT. It encodes CASSLRQGRVNTEAFF. The chain has TRBV5-1 and TRBJ1-1; 8 positions match TRBD1. Trimming cost V 4 bases and J 0 bases; bases outside gene matches: 8. The CDR3 consists of 16 residues. Germline loops: CDR1 SGHRS, CDR2 YFSETQ.

The chain carries TRBV28 and TRBJ2-5; D not certain. Germline V gene sequence: CDR1 MDHEN, CDR2 SYDVKM. CDR3 length: 13 amino acids. Trimming stripped 1 base from V and 3 bases from J, with 6 bases between. CDR3 loop: CASSLFQKETQYF. The CDR3 nucleotides read TGTGCCAGCAGTTTATTTCAGAAAGAGACCCAGTACTTC.

The V gene is TRBV5-8, the J gene TRBJ2-7, with TRBD2 as a possible D gene (5 bases). The CDR3 is 11 residues long. CDR1 is SGHTS, CDR2 YDEGEE, per germline. V shed 4 bases and J shed 6 bases, with 8 bases lying between them. This CDR3 reads CASSRGSEQYF. As DNA, the CDR3 is TGTGCCAGCAGCCGAGGGAGCGAGCAGTACTTC.

This chain connects TRBV14 to TRBJ2-2; no firm D call. V lost 1 base, J lost 6 bases, and 12 bases lay in between. The CDR3 sequence is 15 residues long. Looked up from germline, CDR1 is SGHDN and CDR2 is FVKESK. This chain's CDR3 is CASSQVLAVSGELFF. CDR3 nucleotides: TGTGCCAGCAGCCAAGTCCTCGCAGTATCCGGGGAGCTGTTTTTT.

The rearrangement joins TRBV11-1 to TRBJ1-2; D is unresolved. The CDR3 spans 12 residues. CDR1 is SGHAT and CDR2 is FQDESV in the germline V gene (reference sequence). V lost 3 bases and J 6 bases, leaving 8 bases between the germline ends. This CDR3 reads CASSLSGDGYTF. The CDR3 DNA reads as TGTGCCAGCAGCTTGTCCGGAGATGGCTACACCTTC.

This rearrangement joins TRBV9 to TRBJ2-1; 8 bases line up with TRBD1. This CDR3 is 14 amino acids long. Trimming at V came to 4 bases and at J to 4 bases, leaving 4 bases not matched to a gene. The germline V gene encodes CDR1 SGDLS and CDR2 YYNGEE. As DNA, the CDR3 is TGTGCCAGCAGCCAAGGGGACAGGTACAATGAGCAGTTCTTC. Translation: CASSQGDRYNEQFF.

This chain links TRBV18 with TRBJ2-7; TRBD1 agrees at 8 bases. The germline gives CDR1 KGHSH, CDR2 LQKENI. The CDR3 is made up of 15 amino acids. The ends lost 4 bases at V and 3 bases at J; junction bases unmatched: 8. The CDR3 spells CASSLTGQGSYEQYF. DNA for the CDR3: TGTGCCAGCTCACTAACAGGACAGGGAAGCTACGAGCAGTACTTC.

The chain employs TRBV27 and TRBJ2-7; the D gene is possibly TRBD1 (6 bases). Germline CDR1 and CDR2: MNHEY and SMNVEV (reference sequence). This CDR3 is built from 14 residues. Trimming removed 5 bases from V and 7 bases from J, with 18 bases in between. CDR3 region: CASSLGTSLGEQYF. The CDR3, as DNA: TGTGCCAGCAGTCTCGGGACATCGTTGGGTGAGCAGTACTTC.

V usage is TRBV7-9 and J usage is TRBJ2-1; D is unresolved. Deletions cut 3 bases from V and 1 base from J, with 13 bases between. Germline assignment: CDR1 SEHNR and CDR2 FQNEAQ (reference sequence). The CDR3 is 16 residues long. The CDR3 protein is CASSFVPGLSYNEQFF. CDR3 nucleotide sequence: TGTGCCAGCAGCTTCGTCCCGGGTCTTTCCTACAATGAGCAGTTCTTC.

CDR3 in amino acids: CASSKGLAGANTGELFF. CDR3 nucleotides: TGTGCCAGCAGCAAGGGACTAGCGGGCGCGAACACCGGGGAGCTGTTTTTT. The genes are TRBV5-6 and TRBJ2-2; 12 bases are a match to TRBD2. Germline lookup yields CDR1 SGHDT and CDR2 YYEEEE. J lost 0 bases, V lost 4 bases, and 4 bases had no gene match. The CDR3 consists of 17 residues.

The chain has TRBV9 and TRBJ2-1, with 7 bases matching TRBD1. J gave up 7 bases and V 3 bases, and 7 bases lay outside the gene matches. Germline V CDR1 and CDR2: SGDLS, YYNGEE. CDR3 length: 14 residues. This chain's CDR3 is CASSASDRVNEQFF. The CDR3 nucleotides are TGTGCCAGCAGCGCCAGTGACAGGGTGAATGAGCAGTTCTTC.

This chain joins TRBV29-1 and TRBJ2-2; either TRBD1 or TRBD2 may fit D (6 bases each). In germline, CDR1 is SQVTM, CDR2 ANQGSEA. The CDR3 covers 17 residues. Trimming took 5 bases from V and 2 from J, leaving 21 bases between them. CDR3 DNA sequence: TGCAGCGTTAGCCCCGTGGGGGCGGGGTTAAACACCGGGGAGCTGTTTTTT. Protein: CSVSPVGAGLNTGELFF.

The chain links TRBV27 to TRBJ2-2, with a tentative D call TRBD1 (5 bases). The CDR3 sequence is 15 residues long. V was clipped by 3 bases and J by 2 bases, with 10 bases between them. The germline gives CDR1 MNHEY, CDR2 SMNVEV (reference sequence). The CDR3 sequence is CASSFQGTNTGELFF. The CDR3 DNA is TGTGCCAGCAGTTTTCAGGGTACCAACACCGGGGAGCTGTTTTTT.

The rearrangement joins TRBV15 to TRBJ1-4; D is unclear. The CDR3 consists of 14 residues. Germline CDR1 and CDR2: LNHNV and YYDKDF (reference sequence). V was shortened by 3 bases and J by 3 bases, with 8 bases between the two germline ends. The CDR3 here is CATSSRISNEKLFF. In DNA form, the CDR3 reads TGTGCCACCAGCAGTAGGATCTCTAATGAAAAACTGTTTTTT. The full variable domain, in which reference TRBV15 and TRBJ1-4 provide the parts outside the CDR3, is DAMVIQNPRYQVTQFGKPVTLSCSQTLNHNVMYWYQQKSSQAPKLLFHYYDKDFNNEADTPDNFQSRRPNTSFCFLDIRSPGLGDTAMYLCATSSRISNEKLFFGSGTQLSVL.

The table lists this clone with a few counts. For the CDR3, the DNA is TGTGCCAGCAGTGTCAGGACAGGGTATGGCTACACCTTC. Protein product: CASSVRTGYGYTF. The gene calls are TRBV28 and TRBJ1-2, with 8 bases that match TRBD1. V shed 5 bases, J shed 5 bases, and the junction held 4 bases outside the gene matches. Looked up from germline, CDR1 is MDHEN and CDR2 is SYDVKM. The length of the CDR3 is 13 residues.

This chain links TRBV19 with TRBJ2-3, with 7 bases that match TRBD1. Germline CDR1 LNHDA, CDR2 SQIVND (reference sequence). V lost 5 bases and J lost 1; bases outside the gene matches: 0. CDR3 length equals 13 residues. The CDR3 DNA follows: TGTGCCAGTAGTGACAGGGGCACAGATACGCAGTATTTT. It codes for CASSDRGTDTQYF.

This clone has only one observation. V gene TRBV10-3 combines with J gene TRBJ2-3, with D perhaps TRBD1 (5 bases). Trimming took 5 bases from V and 1 from J, leaving 7 bases between them. Per the germline V gene, CDR1 is ENHRY and CDR2 is SYGVKD. The CDR3 is made up of 13 amino acids. In DNA, the CDR3 is TGTGCCATCAGTCTACAGGGCACAGATACGCAGTATTTT. Translation: CAISLQGTDTQYF.

The chain combines TRBV24-1 with TRBJ2-1, with unresolved D. The V gene's germline CDR1 is KGHDR and CDR2 SFDVKD. The CDR3 sequence is 12 residues long. Trimming stripped 3 bases from V and 9 bases from J, with 8 bases between. The CDR3, as DNA: TGTGCCACCAGTGATCAGGACCGTGAGCAGTTCTTC. Amino acids: CATSDQDREQFF.

This chain connects TRBV18 to TRBJ1-1, with a possible D match to TRBD1 (6 bases). Trimming took 3 bases from V and 3 from J, leaving 8 bases between them. The CDR3 loop spans 13 amino acids. The V gene's germline CDR1 is KGHSH and CDR2 LQKENI. CDR3 sequence reads: CASSPGAYTEAFF. In nucleotides, the CDR3 is TGTGCCAGCTCACCGGGGGCCTACACTGAAGCTTTCTTT. The variable domain in full, completed from reference TRBV18 and TRBJ1-1, reads NAGVMQNPRHLVRRRGQEARLRCSPMKGHSHVYWYRQLPEEGLKFMVYLQKENIIDESGMPKERFSAEFPKEGPSILRIQQVVRGDSAAYFCASSPGAYTEAFFGQGTRLTVV.

J is TRBJ2-1 and V is TRBV5-4; TRBD2 matches at 8 bases. The CDR3 sequence is 12 residues long. CDR1 and CDR2 from the germline V gene are SGHNT and YYREEE (reference sequence). The trim removed 5 bases at V and 7 bases at J, leaving 2 bases unmatched. CDR3 DNA sequence: TGTGCCAGCAGTCGACTAGCGAATGAGCAGTTCTTC. This encodes CASSRLANEQFF.

The chain carries TRBV18 and TRBJ2-5; weak D call: TRBD2 (5 bases). CDR1 KGHSH and CDR2 LQKENI come from the germline V gene. This CDR3 spans 13 amino acids. The V end lost 2 bases, the J end lost 2 bases, and 6 bases lay between the germline ends. The CDR3: CASSPTGQETQYF. CDR3 in DNA: TGTGCCAGCTCACCAACGGGGCAAGAGACCCAGTACTTC.

The rearrangement links TRBV9 to TRBJ2-3; 8 positions match TRBD2. Germline V gene lookup returns CDR1 SGDLS and CDR2 YYNGEE. J was trimmed by 9 bases and V by 0 bases; bases with no gene match: 12. CDR3 length: 16 amino acids. The CDR3 reads CASSVGLGRAGETQYF. The CDR3 DNA follows: TGTGCCAGCAGCGTAGGTTTGGGAAGAGCGGGGGAAACGCAGTATTTT.

V gene TRBV6-1 combines with J gene TRBJ2-2; weak D call: TRBD2 (6 bases). Trimming cost V 7 bases and J 4 bases, with 13 bases left between them. Germline assignment: CDR1 MNHNS and CDR2 SASEGT. CDR3 length: 14 residues. The CDR3 protein is CASTTGGATGELFF. CDR3 coding DNA: TGTGCCAGCACTACAGGAGGGGCCACCGGGGAGCTGTTTTTT.

This chain joins TRBV12-5 and TRBJ1-1, with TRBD1 matching 7 bases. The CDR3 totals 16 residues. J lost 1 base, V lost 0 bases, and 5 bases had no gene match. Germline V lookup: CDR1 LGHNT, CDR2 FRNRAP. The DNA of the CDR3 is TGTGCTAGTGGTTTGGTACTTAGGGGGCCGAACACTGAAGCTTTCTTT. Translation gives CASGLVLRGPNTEAFF.